Shown below are 11 T cell receptor beta chains from a single sample sequenced in a study of CD8 T cells in Susac syndrome (dated by TCRdb to between 2017 and 2020). Receptor libraries were prepared by the immunoSEQ multiplex PCR assay. RNA was extracted with the RNeasy kit and about 0.5 to 1 ug was reverse transcribed using random hexamers. The public reads were reanalyzed by TCRdb: fastp trimming at Q25, MiXCR alignment, in-frame beta chains only. Each CDR3 protein appears once, grouped with its most common genes and DNA. The table for this sample lists hundreds of thousands of distinct CDR3 sequences; around 84% of them were counted only once. Clones ranked in the top ten supply around 0.11% of the sample. The material sequenced was CD8+ T cells from PBMCs. These receptors were collected from a human donor with multiple sclerosis.

The CDR3 reads CASLSGANVLTF. DNA for the CDR3: TGTGCCAGCCTCTCTGGGGCCAACGTCCTGACTTTC. The gene calls are TRBV28 and TRBJ2-6, with D uncertain. Germline lookup yields CDR1 MDHEN and CDR2 SYDVKM. The length of the CDR3 is 12 residues. The germline V and J ends were trimmed by 8 bases and 0 bases, with 2 bases remaining between them.

This clonotype has only one observation. This chain joins TRBV28 and TRBJ2-7; 7 positions agree with TRBD2. Germline V gene data show CDR1 as MDHEN and CDR2 as SYDVKM. The CDR3 consists of 15 residues. With 5 bases clipped from V and 7 bases from J, the junction kept 14 bases outside the gene matches. The CDR3 DNA follows: TGTGCCAGCAGTCTTAATATTGGACTAGTGCGGGAGCAGTACTTC. The encoded protein is CASSLNIGLVREQYF. Complete variable domain (other parts from reference TRBV28 and TRBJ2-7): DVKVTQSSRYLVKRTGEKVFLECVQDMDHENMFWYRQDPGLGLRLIYFSYDVKMKEKGDIPEGYSVSREKKERFSLILESASTNQTSMYLCASSLNIGLVREQYFGPGTRLTVT.

The J gene is TRBJ2-7, the V gene TRBV5-6; D not certain. The germline gives CDR1 SGHDT, CDR2 YYEEEE. Trimming took off 4 bases at V and 5 bases at J, with 10 bases between the two ends. CDR3 size: 12 residues. The CDR3 loop is CASSPSPHEQYF. In nucleotides, the CDR3 is TGTGCCAGCAGCCCAAGTCCCCACGAGCAGTACTTC.

This clonotype appeared a single time. The V call is TRBV2, the J call TRBJ2-3; the match to TRBD2 covers 11 bases. Germline CDR1 is SNHLY and CDR2 is FYNNEI. With V trimmed by 3 bases and J by 0 bases, 2 bases remained unmatched. This CDR3 is 16 amino acids long. CDR3 sequence: CASSESSGRSTDTQYF. The CDR3 bases are TGTGCCAGCAGTGAGTCTAGCGGGAGGAGCACAGATACGCAGTATTTT.

This clonotype was counted only a few times. This CDR3 reads CASSLRGRTDTQYF. The CDR3 coding sequence is TGTGCCAGTAGTCTCCGGGGACGCACAGATACGCAGTATTTT. The chain couples TRBV19 to TRBJ2-3; D is perhaps TRBD1 or TRBD2 (5 bases each). CDR3 size: 14 residues. The germline V gene has CDR1 LNHDA and CDR2 SQIVND (reference sequence). V shed 5 bases and J shed 1 base, with 10 bases lying between them.

The genes are TRBV9 and TRBJ2-3, with 7 bases that match TRBD2. The CDR3 consists of 17 residues. The junction had 11 bases not matched to a gene; V was cut back by 0 bases and J by 4 bases. Germline-derived CDR1 and CDR2 are SGDLS and YYNGEE. The CDR3 region is CASSVAPIAGEADTQYF. The CDR3 bases are TGTGCCAGCAGCGTAGCCCCCATTGCGGGAGAGGCAGATACGCAGTATTTT.

This rearrangement joins TRBV9 to TRBJ2-7; 10 nucleotides line up with TRBD2. The trim removed 5 bases at V and 5 bases at J, leaving 13 bases unmatched. The CDR3 covers 16 residues. CDR1 is SGDLS and CDR2 is YYNGEE in the germline V gene. The CDR3 sequence: CASSSPSGSWSHEQYF. The CDR3, as DNA: TGTGCCAGCAGTTCCCCTAGCGGGAGCTGGTCCCACGAGCAGTACTTC.

The chain is built from TRBV5-6 and TRBJ2-1; maybe TRBD2 (6 bases). Germline assignment: CDR1 SGHDT and CDR2 YYEEEE. The CDR3 runs 15 residues. V was shortened by 4 bases and J by 8 bases, with 19 bases between the two germline ends. For the CDR3, the DNA is TGTGCCAGCAGCGGGGTTCGCGGGAAAAGGTATGAGCAGTTCTTC. The encoded protein is CASSGVRGKRYEQFF.

This chain links TRBV13 with TRBJ2-7; 12 nucleotides align to TRBD2. Germline CDR1 and CDR2: PRHDT and FYEKMQ (reference sequence). This CDR3 is 15 amino acids long. Germline trimming cut 5 bases from V and 2 bases from J; bases unmatched to any gene: 4. The CDR3 bases are TGTGCCAGCAGCATCTCTAGCGGGAGGGCCTACGAGCAGTACTTC. Its protein product is CASSISSGRAYEQYF.

The V call is TRBV30, the J call TRBJ1-1; D is uncertain. V was shortened by 4 bases and J by 6 bases, with 9 bases between the two germline ends. The CDR3 spans 11 residues. Germline CDR1 reads GTSNPN; CDR2 reads SVGIG (reference sequence). The CDR3 loop is CAWISYPEAFF. In nucleotides, the CDR3 is TGTGCCTGGATAAGTTACCCTGAAGCTTTCTTT.

For the CDR3, the DNA is TGCAGCGTTGAAGAAATACCCACGACGGTTAACTATGGCTACACCTTC. Amino acid sequence: CSVEEIPTTVNYGYTF. The V gene is TRBV29-1, the J gene TRBJ1-2; no reliable D call. The CDR3 covers 16 residues. Germline V gene sequence: CDR1 SQVTM, CDR2 ANQGSEA. Trimming removed 0 bases at V and 1 base at J, with 15 bases between. The entire variable domain, with the rest obtained from reference TRBV29-1 and TRBJ1-2, is as follows: SAVISQKPSRDICQRGTSLTIQCQVDSQVTMMFWYRQQPGQSLTLIATANQGSEATYESGFVIDKFPISRPNLTFSTLTVSNMSPEDSSIYLCSVEEIPTTVNYGYTFGSGTRLTVV.